A single sample gave rise to the 19 T cell receptor beta chains below, sequenced in a study of cytomegalovirus exposure and HLA in healthy donors. The PCR ran on 60 Vbeta and 13 Jbeta primers. TCRdb's table, derived via immunoSEQ multiplex PCR, lists solely in-frame clones and lacks some. This sample has some 89,000 clones; 85% occur once, and the top ten carry 7% to 8.5%. Sequenced input: PBMCs. All receptors come from a man aged 40-50 years in good health and CMV-seropositive.

This clone was observed once. The rearrangement links TRBV11-2 to TRBJ1-1; maybe TRBD1 (5 bases). Germline CDR1 SGHAT, CDR2 FQNNGV. The CDR3 length is 14 residues. V lost 2 bases and J 3 bases, leaving 10 bases between the germline ends. The CDR3, as DNA: TGTGCCAGCAGCTTACAGGTCAGGGACACTGAAGCTTTCTTT. Protein: CASSLQVRDTEAFF.

V usage is TRBV7-6 and J usage is TRBJ2-6; TRBD1 agrees at 9 bases. J was trimmed by 2 bases and V by 2 bases; bases with no gene match: 7. Germline CDR1 and CDR2: SGHVS and FNYEAQ. The CDR3 consists of 18 residues. For the CDR3, the DNA is TGTGCCAGCAGCTTATACGTACAGGGGGCGCCTGGGGCCAACGTCCTGACTTTC. Amino acid sequence: CASSLYVQGAPGANVLTF.

This chain joins TRBV29-1 and TRBJ1-4; 8 nucleotides align to TRBD1. After removal of 6 bases from V and 4 bases from J, the junction contained 10 bases not matched to a gene. Germline CDR1 is SQVTM and CDR2 is ANQGSEA. CDR3 length: 15 residues. The CDR3 nucleotides read TGCAGCGTGGATACAGGGGGGGGACTTAATGAAAAACTGTTTTTT. This translates into CSVDTGGGLNEKLFF.

The chain employs TRBV19 and TRBJ2-2, with unresolved D. Germline V CDR1 and CDR2: LNHDA, SQIVND (reference sequence). V lost 6 bases to trimming and J lost 1 base, with 6 bases between them. The CDR3 is made up of 13 amino acids. The CDR3 DNA sequence: TGTGCCAGTAGGAAACAGAACACCGGGGAGCTGTTTTTT. This encodes CASRKQNTGELFF.

A few counts support this clone. This chain uses TRBV1 with TRBJ2-3; no DNA check was done on the table's D call, TRBD2. TRBV1 constitutes a pseudogene. The CDR3 extends over 16 amino acids. The CDR3 DNA reads TGCACCAGCAGCCCACTGGCGGGGGGCCTCACAGATACGCAGTATTTT. This translates into CTSSPLAGGLTDTQYF.

The gene calls are TRBV7-9 and TRBJ2-6, with no clear D. Trimming shortened V by 10 bases and J by 4 bases, and 11 bases separated the two germline ends. Germline V gene data show CDR1 as SEHNR and CDR2 as FQNEAQ (reference sequence). The CDR3 runs 13 residues. In DNA form, the CDR3 reads TGTGCCACCCACCCGCAGGGGGCCAACGTCCTGACTTTC. Protein: CATHPQGANVLTF.

The chain carries TRBV9 and TRBJ1-3; unclear D gene. Per the germline V gene, CDR1 is SGDLS and CDR2 is YYNGEE. CDR3 length: 15 residues. The V gene lost 0 bases and the J gene lost 0 bases, with 7 bases spanning the gap. The CDR3 coding sequence is TGTGCCAGCAGCGTAGGTGACATCTCTGGAAACACCATATATTTT. Its translation is CASSVGDISGNTIYF.

This chain connects TRBV11-3 to TRBJ1-1; 7 bases map to TRBD1. The CDR3 has 13 residues. Trimming took 6 bases from V and 5 from J; bases not matched to a gene: 6. Germline loops: CDR1 SGHNT, CDR2 YENEEA. CDR3: CASRPTGETEAFF. The CDR3 bases are TGTGCCAGCAGACCCACAGGGGAAACTGAAGCTTTCTTT.

The table lists this clone with a few counts. V usage is TRBV4-2 and J usage is TRBJ2-2, with TRBD2 identical over 8 bases. Germline V gives CDR1 LGHNA, CDR2 YNFKEQ. The J segment lost 5 bases and the V segment lost 4 bases, leaving 6 bases of the junction unmatched. The CDR3 has 15 residues. CDR3 residues: CASSPGSGATGELFF. The CDR3, as DNA: TGTGCCAGCAGCCCCGGTAGCGGGGCAACCGGGGAGCTGTTTTTT.

This clone was seen a few times. The chain has TRBV10-3 and TRBJ1-1; tentatively, D is TRBD1 (5 bases). V was clipped by 7 bases and J by 2 bases, with 11 bases between them. The CDR3 has 13 amino acids. Germline loops: CDR1 ENHRY, CDR2 SYGVKD. CDR3 sequence reads: CAIKLTANTEAFF. In DNA form, the CDR3 reads TGTGCCATCAAGCTGACAGCTAACACTGAAGCTTTCTTT.

The V and J genes are TRBV6-6 and TRBJ2-5; TRBD2 matches 7 bases. Germline V gives CDR1 MNHNY, CDR2 SVGAGI (reference sequence). There are 15 residues in the CDR3. With V trimmed by 7 bases and J by 2 bases, 10 bases remained unmatched. The CDR3 loop reads CASKGREDGQETQYF. CDR3 nucleotide sequence: TGTGCCAGCAAAGGCCGGGAGGACGGGCAAGAGACCCAGTACTTC.

The chain carries TRBV28 and TRBJ2-5, with 7 bases matching TRBD2. The J call may be in error: the DNA end matches TRBJ2-7 better. The CDR3 extends over 14 amino acids. The germline V gene encodes CDR1 MDHEN and CDR2 SYDVKM. The CDR3 here is CASSPGTTYYEQYF. CDR3 coding DNA: TGTGCCAGCAGCCCCGGGACTACCTACTACGAGCAGTACTTC.

This clone was observed a handful of times. The rearrangement links TRBV5-4 to TRBJ1-1, with a weak D call TRBD1 (5 bases). The germline gives CDR1 SGHNT, CDR2 YYREEE (reference sequence). V was trimmed by 4 bases and J by 7 bases, leaving 20 bases between them. There are 15 residues in the CDR3. Here the CDR3 DNA reads TGTGCCAGCAGCCCCCCCTCGGGGGGGAAGGGTGAAGCTTTCTTT. As protein: CASSPPSGGKGEAFF. The full variable domain, with the rest looked up from reference TRBV5-4 and TRBJ1-1, is ETGVTQSPTHLIKTRGQQVTLRCSSQSGHNTVSWYQQALGQGPQFIFQYYREEENGRGNFPPRFSGLQFPNYSSELNVNALELDDSALYLCASSPPSGGKGEAFFGQGTRLTVV.

This clone came up a few times. The CDR3 loop is CASLGRGGATDTQYF. For the CDR3, the DNA is TGCGCCAGCCTCGGTAGGGGGGGGGCCACAGATACGCAGTATTTT. The chain recombines TRBV10-2 with TRBJ2-3; D is possibly TRBD2 (7 bases). Germline values: CDR1 WSHSY, CDR2 SAAADI. The CDR3 has 15 amino acids. V shed 8 bases and J shed 2 bases, with 17 bases lying between them.

The CDR3 sequence is CASSQEGRTSGILGEQYF. The CDR3 coding sequence is TGCGCCAGCAGCCAAGAAGGCCGAACTAGCGGGATTCTCGGAGAGCAGTACTTC. The V and J genes are TRBV4-1 and TRBJ2-7; 10 nucleotides line up with TRBD2. The CDR3 extends over 18 amino acids. Looked up from germline, CDR1 is MGHRA and CDR2 is YSYEKL. V lost 0 bases and J lost 7; bases outside the gene matches: 15.

The chain links TRBV27 to TRBJ2-1, with 8 bases identical to TRBD2. The CDR3 is made up of 15 amino acids. V lost 6 bases, J lost 2 bases, and 6 bases stayed unmatched. The V gene's germline CDR1 is MNHEY and CDR2 SMNVEV (reference sequence). CDR3 in amino acids: CASSRAGVTYNEQFF. DNA of the CDR3: TGTGCCAGCAGCAGAGCGGGGGTCACCTACAATGAGCAGTTCTTC.

The chain joins TRBV5-8 to TRBJ2-7; 13 nucleotides align to TRBD2. With V trimmed by 4 bases and J by 0 bases, 1 base remained unmatched. Germline CDR1 reads SGHTS; CDR2 reads YDEGEE. This CDR3 contains 15 residues. CDR3 protein: CASSRTSGSSYEQYF. The CDR3 DNA is TGTGCCAGCAGCCGGACTAGCGGGAGCTCCTACGAGCAGTACTTC.

The chain combines TRBV5-1 with TRBJ1-4; 7 bases agree with TRBD1. Germline V gene data show CDR1 as SGHRS and CDR2 as YFSETQ. The CDR3 length is 16 residues. The V segment lost 4 bases and the J segment 3 bases; nucleotides outside the gene matches: 9. For the CDR3, the DNA is TGCGCCAGCAGCCGACAGGGCGGCGCGGCTAATGAAAAACTGTTTTTT. Protein: CASSRQGGAANEKLFF.

This chain links TRBV5-1 with TRBJ2-1; 9 bases map to TRBD1. With V trimmed by 4 bases and J by 5 bases, 7 bases remained unmatched. CDR3 size: 15 residues. CDR1 SGHRS and CDR2 YFSETQ come from the germline V gene. Here the CDR3 reads CASSIRTGENNEQFF. DNA of the CDR3: TGCGCCAGCAGCATAAGGACAGGGGAAAACAATGAGCAGTTCTTC.